The clone carrying this T cell receptor beta chain was counted many times. Antigen specificity is unknown. Amplified TCR beta CDR3 regions came from RNA transcripts. When the TCR CDR3 underwent first-round RT-PCR, the HTBI primer set was used. TCRdb re-called the multiplex PCR reads with MiXCR, one entry per CDR3 protein. In the table there are over 500,000 distinct CDR3 sequences, more than 15% of which are singletons. This sample was taken from a study of T cells in Graves' hyperthyroidism and ophthalmopathy. Whole-study findings and limits: Ophthalmopathy onset followed model prediction by a median approximately 7 months.

The V segment lost 5 bases and the J segment 0 bases; nucleotides outside the gene matches: 6. This CDR3 is built from 16 residues. CDR1 SEHNR and CDR2 FQNEAQ come from the germline V gene (reference sequence). The specimen sequenced was blood. This chain connects TRBV7-9 to TRBJ2-2; 7 bases match TRBD2. This clonotype was obtained from a woman in her twenties or thirties with Graves' ophthalmopathy. The CDR3 sequence: CASSTVGLANTGELFF. CDR3 DNA sequence: TGTGCCAGCAGCACCGTAGGACTAGCGAACACCGGGGAGCTGTTTTTT.